This T cell receptor (beta chain) was sequenced in a study of T cells in Graves' hyperthyroidism and ophthalmopathy. Study outcomes and limitations: Classification by a 13 V-J model distinguished ophthalmopathy from stable hyperthyroidism.

V gave up 2 bases and J gave up 5 bases; unmatched junction bases: 6. Germline V gene lookup returns CDR1 SEHNR and CDR2 FQNEAQ (reference sequence). This CDR3 has 14 amino acids. This clonotype was observed at least ten times. Its antigen is still unknown. Researchers amplified the TCR beta CDR3 regions from RNA transcripts. Carried out on the TCR CDR3, a first-round RT-PCR used the HTBI primer set. One entry per CDR3 protein, called by TCRdb with MiXCR from the multiplex PCR reads. The table lists about 580,000 distinct CDR3 sequences, around 13% of them singletons. This sequence was found in a woman in her 30s with Graves' hyperthyroidism that later progressed to Graves' ophthalmopathy. Sequencing input: blood. This sequence joins TRBV7-9 and TRBJ2-7, with TRBD1 matching over 7 bases. The CDR3 loop is CASSLTHQGDEQYF. For the CDR3, the DNA is TGTGCCAGCAGCTTAACTCACCAGGGGGACGAGCAGTACTTC.